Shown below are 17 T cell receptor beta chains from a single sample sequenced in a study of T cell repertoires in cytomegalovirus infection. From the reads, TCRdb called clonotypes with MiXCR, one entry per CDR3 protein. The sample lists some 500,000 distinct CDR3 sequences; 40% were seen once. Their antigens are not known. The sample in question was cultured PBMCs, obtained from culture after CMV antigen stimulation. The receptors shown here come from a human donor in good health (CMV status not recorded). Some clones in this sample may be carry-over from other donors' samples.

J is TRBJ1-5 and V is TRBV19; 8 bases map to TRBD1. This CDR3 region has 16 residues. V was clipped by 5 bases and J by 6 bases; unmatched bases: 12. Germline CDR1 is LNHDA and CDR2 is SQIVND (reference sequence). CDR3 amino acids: CASSLGTGAFIQPQHF. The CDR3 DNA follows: TGTGCCAGTAGTCTCGGGACAGGCGCCTTTATTCAGCCCCAGCATTTT.

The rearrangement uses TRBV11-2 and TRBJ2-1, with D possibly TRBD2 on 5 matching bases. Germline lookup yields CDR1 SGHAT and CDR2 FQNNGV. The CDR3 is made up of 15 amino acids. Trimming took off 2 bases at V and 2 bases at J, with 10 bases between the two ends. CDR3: CASSLLLAAYNEQFF. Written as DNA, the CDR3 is TGTGCCAGCAGCTTACTGCTAGCTGCCTACAATGAGCAGTTCTTC.

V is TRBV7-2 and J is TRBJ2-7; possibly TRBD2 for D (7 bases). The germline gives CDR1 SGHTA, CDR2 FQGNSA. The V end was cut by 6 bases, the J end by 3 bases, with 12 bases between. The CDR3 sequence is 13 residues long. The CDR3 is CASRGGGVYEQYF. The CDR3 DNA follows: TGTGCCAGCAGAGGGGGGGGGGTCTACGAGCAGTACTTC.

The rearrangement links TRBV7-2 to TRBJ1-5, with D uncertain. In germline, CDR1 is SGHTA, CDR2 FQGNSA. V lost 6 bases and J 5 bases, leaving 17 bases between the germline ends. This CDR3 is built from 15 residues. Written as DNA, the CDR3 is TGTGCCAGCAGTCATCGGTGGGGTCCGGATCAGCCCCAGCATTTT. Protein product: CASSHRWGPDQPQHF.

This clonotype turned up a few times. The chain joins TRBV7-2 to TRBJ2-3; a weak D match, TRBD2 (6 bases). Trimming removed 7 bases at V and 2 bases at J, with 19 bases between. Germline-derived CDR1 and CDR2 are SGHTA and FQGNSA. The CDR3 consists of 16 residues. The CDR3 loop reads CASKLNGGGSTDTQYF. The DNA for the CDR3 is TGTGCCAGCAAACTCAACGGGGGTGGATCCACAGATACGCAGTATTTT.

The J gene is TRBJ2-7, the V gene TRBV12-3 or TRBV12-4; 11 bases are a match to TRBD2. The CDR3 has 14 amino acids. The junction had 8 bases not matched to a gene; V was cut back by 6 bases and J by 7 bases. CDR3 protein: CASRTSGNSKEQYF. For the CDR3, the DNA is TGTGCCAGCAGGACTAGCGGGAACTCTAAAGAGCAGTACTTC.

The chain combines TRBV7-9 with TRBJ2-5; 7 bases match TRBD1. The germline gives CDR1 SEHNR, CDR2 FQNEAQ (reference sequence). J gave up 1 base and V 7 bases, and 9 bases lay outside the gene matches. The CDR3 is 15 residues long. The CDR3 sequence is CASTPGDRAQETQYF. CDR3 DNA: TGTGCCAGCACCCCGGGCGACAGGGCCCAAGAGACCCAGTACTTC. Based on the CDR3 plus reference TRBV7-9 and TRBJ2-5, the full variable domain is DTGVSQNPRHKITKRGQNVTFRCDPISEHNRLYWYRQTLGQGPEFLTYFQNEAQLEKSRLLSDRFSAERPKGSFSTLEIQRTEQGDSAMYLCASTPGDRAQETQYFGPGTRLLVL.

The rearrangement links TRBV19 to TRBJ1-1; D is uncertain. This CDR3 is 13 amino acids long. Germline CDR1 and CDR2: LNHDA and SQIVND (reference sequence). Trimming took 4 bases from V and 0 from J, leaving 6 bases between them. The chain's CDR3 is CASSKVMNTEAFF. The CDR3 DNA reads TGTGCCAGTAGTAAGGTGATGAACACTGAAGCTTTCTTT.

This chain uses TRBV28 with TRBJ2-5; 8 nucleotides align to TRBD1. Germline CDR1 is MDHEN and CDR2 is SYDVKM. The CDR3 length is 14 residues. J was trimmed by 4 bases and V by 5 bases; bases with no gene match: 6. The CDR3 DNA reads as TGTGCCAGCAGTCGACCCAGGGGGCGAGAGACCCAGTACTTC. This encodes CASSRPRGRETQYF.

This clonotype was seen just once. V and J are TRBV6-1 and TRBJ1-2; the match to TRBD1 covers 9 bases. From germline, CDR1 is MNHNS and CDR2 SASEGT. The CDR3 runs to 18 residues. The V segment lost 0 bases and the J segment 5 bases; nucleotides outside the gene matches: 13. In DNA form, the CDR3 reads TGTGCCAGCAGTGAAGCGCTTGGGAGGACAGGGGTTAGGTATGGCTACACCTTC. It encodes CASSEALGRTGVRYGYTF.

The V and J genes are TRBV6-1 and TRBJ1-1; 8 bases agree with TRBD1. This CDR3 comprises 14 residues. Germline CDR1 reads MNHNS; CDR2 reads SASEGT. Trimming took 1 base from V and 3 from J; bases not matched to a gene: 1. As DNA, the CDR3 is TGTGCCAGCAGTGAAGGGACAGGGCACACTGAAGCTTTCTTT. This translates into CASSEGTGHTEAFF.

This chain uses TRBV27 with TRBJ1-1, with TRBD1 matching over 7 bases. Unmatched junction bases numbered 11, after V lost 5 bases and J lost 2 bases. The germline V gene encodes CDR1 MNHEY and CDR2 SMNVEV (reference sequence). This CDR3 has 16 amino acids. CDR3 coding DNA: TGTGCCAGCAGTCCGCGACAGGGTCGCTATAACACTGAAGCTTTCTTT. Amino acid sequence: CASSPRQGRYNTEAFF.

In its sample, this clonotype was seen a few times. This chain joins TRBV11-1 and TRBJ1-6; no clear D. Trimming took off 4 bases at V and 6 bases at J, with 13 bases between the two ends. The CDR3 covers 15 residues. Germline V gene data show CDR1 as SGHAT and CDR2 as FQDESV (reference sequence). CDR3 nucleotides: TGTGCCAGCAGCTCCCGAATTCCGAGTAATTCACCCCTCCACTTT. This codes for CASSSRIPSNSPLHF.

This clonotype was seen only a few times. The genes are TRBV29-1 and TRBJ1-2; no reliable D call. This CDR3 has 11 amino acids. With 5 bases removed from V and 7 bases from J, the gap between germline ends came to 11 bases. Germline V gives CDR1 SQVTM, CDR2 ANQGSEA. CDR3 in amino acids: CSVLWSSGYTF. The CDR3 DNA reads TGCAGCGTTCTTTGGAGTTCTGGCTACACCTTC.

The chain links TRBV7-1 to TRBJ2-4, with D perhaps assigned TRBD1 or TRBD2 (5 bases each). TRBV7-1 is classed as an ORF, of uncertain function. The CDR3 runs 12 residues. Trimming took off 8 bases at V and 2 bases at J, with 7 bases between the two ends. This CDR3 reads CASGGSKNIQYF. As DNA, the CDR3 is TGTGCCAGCGGGGGATCCAAAAACATTCAGTACTTC.

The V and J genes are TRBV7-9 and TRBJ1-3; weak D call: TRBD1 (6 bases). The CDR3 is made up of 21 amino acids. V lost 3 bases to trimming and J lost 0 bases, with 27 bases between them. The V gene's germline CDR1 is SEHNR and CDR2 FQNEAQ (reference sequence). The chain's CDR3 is CASSFPLTGGYADRSGNTIYF. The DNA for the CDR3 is TGTGCCAGCAGCTTCCCACTGACAGGAGGCTATGCGGACCGCTCTGGAAACACCATATATTTT.

The DNA of the CDR3 is TGTGCCAGCAGTCCTTGGGGGGGCCGCACTGAAGCTTTCTTT. Protein: CASSPWGGRTEAFF. The chain links TRBV7-8 to TRBJ1-1; D is perhaps TRBD1 (6 bases). Trimming removed 6 bases from V and 4 bases from J, with 15 bases in between. CDR1 and CDR2 from the germline V gene are SGHVS and FQNEAQ. The CDR3 has 14 residues.